The 21 T cell receptor beta chains presented below share a single source sample, sequenced in a study of T cells in Graves' hyperthyroidism and ophthalmopathy. Amplification targeted TCR beta CDR3 regions from RNA transcripts. A set of HTBI primers served as the primers for a first-round RT-PCR of the TCR CDR3. TCRdb passed the multiplex PCR reads through MiXCR, listing each CDR3 protein once. This sample has under 400,000 distinct CDR3 sequences, with 18% found just once. The source material was blood. These TCRs come from a woman in her 40s with Graves' ophthalmopathy.

This clonotype was observed at least ten times. The V gene is TRBV6-1, the J gene TRBJ2-5, with TRBD1 matching 7 bases. V lost 6 bases to trimming and J lost 0 bases; unmatched junction nucleotides: 7. CDR3 length equals 15 residues. Germline values: CDR1 MNHNS, CDR2 SASEGT. The chain's CDR3 is CASSSVGTDQETQYF. The CDR3 DNA sequence: TGTGCCAGCAGCTCCGTCGGGACAGACCAAGAGACCCAGTACTTC.

This clonotype was detected ten times or more. This rearrangement joins TRBV20-1 to TRBJ2-5, with 9 bases aligning to TRBD2. The CDR3 has 16 amino acids. CDR1 and CDR2 (germline): DFQATT, SNEGSKA (reference sequence). Trimming took 6 bases from V and 1 from J; bases not matched to a gene: 12. CDR3 protein: CSAQPRWREGQETQYF. The CDR3 DNA follows: TGCAGTGCCCAGCCAAGGTGGCGGGAGGGCCAAGAGACCCAGTACTTC.

This clonotype was seen many times. V gene TRBV7-2 combines with J gene TRBJ2-7; TRBD1 matches 7 bases. The CDR3 spans 14 residues. The trim removed 5 bases at V and 0 bases at J, leaving 4 bases unmatched. Germline V gives CDR1 SGHTA, CDR2 FQGNSA. CDR3 coding DNA: TGTGCCAGCAGCCCACAGGGGCACTCCTACGAGCAGTACTTC. This sequence encodes CASSPQGHSYEQYF.

This clonotype appeared many times. The gene calls are TRBV10-1 and TRBJ2-7; tentative D call: TRBD2 (5 bases). Germline V gives CDR1 WNHNN, CDR2 SYGVQD (reference sequence). This CDR3 spans 11 amino acids. Trimming removed 8 bases at V and 3 bases at J, with 8 bases between. The CDR3 region is CASGEFYEQYF. The CDR3 DNA reads TGCGCCAGCGGGGAGTTCTACGAGCAGTACTTC.

This chain links TRBV6-1 with TRBJ2-7; 7 bases map to TRBD1. V shed 5 bases, J shed 6 bases, and the junction held 4 bases outside the gene matches. The CDR3 length is 12 residues. The germline gives CDR1 MNHNS, CDR2 SASEGT. This CDR3 reads CASSKRTGEQYF. CDR3 DNA sequence: TGTGCCAGCAGTAAGAGGACAGGCGAGCAGTACTTC.

This clonotype appeared many times. V and J are TRBV7-9 and TRBJ2-7; D might be TRBD1 (5 bases). Germline-derived CDR1 and CDR2 are SEHNR and FQNEAQ (reference sequence). Trimming removed 3 bases from V and 6 bases from J, with 15 bases in between. The CDR3 spans 14 residues. Written as DNA, the CDR3 is TGTGCCAGCAGCTTCGATACAGGATCTCGCGAGCAGTACTTC. Translating gives CASSFDTGSREQYF.

This clonotype was recorded at least ten times. CDR3: CASTPPHSNYEQYF. The CDR3 region has the DNA TGTGCCAGCACCCCCCCACACAGCAACTACGAGCAGTACTTC. This sequence joins TRBV12-3 or TRBV12-4 and TRBJ2-7; D is undetermined. The CDR3 has 14 amino acids. Trimming took 7 bases from V and 3 from J, leaving 16 bases between them.

There are many counts of this clonotype. The chain recombines TRBV11-2 with TRBJ2-7; the D is unclear. The CDR3 spans 15 residues. The germline V gene encodes CDR1 SGHAT and CDR2 FQNNGV. V lost 2 bases, J lost 6 bases, and 17 bases lay in between. CDR3 residues: CASSLIRLSMSEQYF. The CDR3 DNA reads as TGTGCCAGCAGCTTAATTCGTCTCTCCATGAGCGAGCAGTACTTC.

This clonotype has a count of ten or more. The chain is built from TRBV20-1 and TRBJ2-7, with 7 bases aligning to TRBD1. Trimming cost V 3 bases and J 3 bases; bases outside gene matches: 14. The CDR3 totals 16 residues. CDR1 and CDR2 (germline): DFQATT, SNEGSKA (reference sequence). The CDR3 here is CSARGIQAAGGYEQYF. CDR3 nucleotides: TGCAGTGCTAGGGGGATTCAGGCGGCAGGGGGCTACGAGCAGTACTTC.

There are many counts of this clonotype. CDR3 in amino acids: CASSPDVNTEAFF. CDR3 sequence (DNA): TGTGCCAGCAGCCCTGACGTGAACACTGAAGCTTTCTTT. This chain links TRBV11-2 with TRBJ1-1; D uncertain. The CDR3 spans 13 residues. V was pared by 5 bases and J by 0 bases, with 7 bases between. The germline V gene encodes CDR1 SGHAT and CDR2 FQNNGV.

This clonotype was recorded at least ten times. The DNA for the CDR3 is TGTGCCAGCACTAGGGACAGGGGTCGGACCGGGGAGCTGTTTTTT. Its protein is CASTRDRGRTGELFF. The J gene is TRBJ2-2, the V gene TRBV12-3 or TRBV12-4, with 10 bases identical to TRBD1. With V trimmed by 7 bases and J by 5 bases, 7 bases remained unmatched. The CDR3 loop spans 15 amino acids.

Ten or more counts support this clonotype. The V and J genes are TRBV6-1 and TRBJ2-7, with 8 nucleotides matching TRBD1. V was pared by 3 bases and J by 7 bases, with 5 bases of the junction left unmatched. The CDR3 extends over 13 amino acids. CDR1 is MNHNS and CDR2 is SASEGT in the germline V gene. The CDR3 is CASSDRRGLEQYF. The CDR3 DNA is TGTGCCAGCAGTGATCGCAGGGGGCTTGAGCAGTACTTC.

CDR3: CASSCPATSDEQYF. The CDR3 nucleotides read TGTGCCAGCAGTTGCCCAGCTACTAGCGACGAGCAGTACTTC. The chain couples TRBV6-2 or TRBV6-3 to TRBJ2-7; 7 positions match TRBD2. The CDR3 spans 14 residues. After removal of 4 bases from V and 5 bases from J, the junction contained 8 bases not matched to a gene. The germline CDR1 and CDR2 sequences are MNHEY and SVGEGT.

This clonotype was seen ten or more times. V usage is TRBV29-1 and J usage is TRBJ2-7; 12 nucleotides line up with TRBD2. The CDR3 spans 13 residues. Germline V gene lookup returns CDR1 SQVTM and CDR2 ANQGSEA. V trimming: 6 bases; J trimming: 5 bases; junction bases outside the gene matches: 5. In DNA form, the CDR3 reads TGCAGCGTAGACCTAGCGGGAGGGGACGAGCAGTACTTC. Translating it yields CSVDLAGGDEQYF.

At least ten counts were recorded for this clonotype. The gene calls are TRBV28 and TRBJ1-1; weak D call: TRBD1 (5 bases). Germline CDR1 is MDHEN and CDR2 is SYDVKM. This CDR3 comprises 14 residues. Deletions cut 7 bases from V and 9 bases from J, with 21 bases between. The CDR3 DNA sequence: TGTGCCAGCACCCCTGAGGGGCTTTATAGGAAAGCTTTCTTT. It specifies CASTPEGLYRKAFF.

This clonotype was detected many times. The CDR3 is CASSAGSKRETQYF. CDR3 DNA: TGTGCCAGCAGCGCCGGGTCTAAAAGGGAGACCCAGTACTTC. The rearrangement joins TRBV12-3 or TRBV12-4 to TRBJ2-5; D ambiguous. The CDR3 totals 14 residues. V lost 6 bases to trimming and J lost 5 bases, with 16 bases between them.

This clonotype was seen many times. The chain combines TRBV27 with TRBJ1-5; maybe TRBD1 (5 bases). CDR3 length: 16 amino acids. Trimming left V 5 bases short and J 2 bases short, with 16 bases between. Germline lookup yields CDR1 MNHEY and CDR2 SMNVEV (reference sequence). The CDR3 here is CASSPWWGEGNQPQHF. The CDR3 DNA sequence: TGTGCCAGCAGTCCTTGGTGGGGGGAGGGCAATCAGCCCCAGCATTTT.

There are many counts of this clonotype. V is TRBV6-5 and J is TRBJ1-1; no clear D gene. This CDR3 has 11 amino acids. The germline V gene has CDR1 MNHEY and CDR2 SVGAGI. CDR3 in DNA: TGTGCTGGAGCGGGAAACACTGAAGCTTTCTTT. Translation gives CAGAGNTEAFF.

The chain carries TRBV28 and TRBJ1-3; 8 nucleotides match TRBD1. The CDR3 has 16 amino acids. Germline V gene lookup returns CDR1 MDHEN and CDR2 SYDVKM. Losses at the gene ends were 6 bases for V and 8 bases for J; bases not matched to a gene: 15. CDR3 bases: TGTGCCAGCAGGGAGACAGGGGTTGATCGGGGATACACCATATATTTT. Amino acid sequence: CASRETGVDRGYTIYF.

Ten or more counts support this clonotype. The chain is built from TRBV10-1 and TRBJ2-7; D is ambiguous. The CDR3 contains 12 residues. V lost 5 bases, J lost 6 bases, and 11 bases lay in between. Germline CDR1 WNHNN, CDR2 SYGVQD (reference sequence). The CDR3 reads CASSPGVGEQYF. The DNA of the CDR3 is TGCGCCAGCAGTCCGGGCGTGGGCGAGCAGTACTTC.

This clonotype was seen at least ten times. Written as DNA, the CDR3 is TGTGCCAGCAGCCAAGATCGGGTGTCCGGACAAGAGACCCAGTACTTC. It specifies CASSQDRVSGQETQYF. J is TRBJ2-5 and V is TRBV14; D call uncertain. The germline gives CDR1 SGHDN, CDR2 FVKESK. Trimming took 0 bases from V and 2 from J, leaving 13 bases between them. The CDR3 extends over 16 amino acids.